Reported below is one T cell receptor beta chain. Its target is unknown. The entry originates in a study of T cell responses to AZD1222 COVID-19 vaccine. Overall study findings and caveats: Baseline antibody screening turned up just five to seven seropositive AZD1222 recipients. Only after the peak T cell response were repertoires sampled.

CDR1 ENHRY and CDR2 SYGVKD come from the germline V gene. V was clipped by 10 bases and J by 2 bases; unmatched bases: 11. The CDR3 is made up of 15 amino acids. The repertoire was sequenced with immunoSEQ multiplex PCR; TCRdb's copy has only in-frame clones and lacks some. Here the sample spans about 72,000 clones, about nine tenths being singletons. The chain employs TRBV10-3 and TRBJ1-3; 7 positions agree with TRBD1. The input for sequencing was peripheral blood, taken on day 0 of AZD1222 vaccination. This clonotype was sampled from an adult in good health. The CDR3 DNA reads as TGTGCCACGTCGCTTCCAACAGGGGCTGGAAACACCATATATTTT. Its translation: CATSLPTGAGNTIYF.